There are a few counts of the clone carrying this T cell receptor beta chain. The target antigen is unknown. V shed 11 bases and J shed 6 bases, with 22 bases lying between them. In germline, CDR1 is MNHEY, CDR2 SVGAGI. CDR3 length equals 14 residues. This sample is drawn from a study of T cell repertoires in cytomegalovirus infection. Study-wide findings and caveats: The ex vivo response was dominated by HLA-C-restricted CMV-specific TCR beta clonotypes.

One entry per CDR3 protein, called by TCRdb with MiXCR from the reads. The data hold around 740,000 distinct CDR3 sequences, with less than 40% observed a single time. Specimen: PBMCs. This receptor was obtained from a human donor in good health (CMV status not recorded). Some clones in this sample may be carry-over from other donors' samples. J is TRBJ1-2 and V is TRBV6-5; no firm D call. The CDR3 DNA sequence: TGTGCCTCCGGCGGTAGGGCTCCCGCCCATGGCTACACCTTC. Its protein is CASGGRAPAHGYTF.